This T cell receptor beta chain was captured by sequencing in a study of follicular helper T cells after annual influenza vaccination (TCRdb year 2017). For the study in its entirety: After each seasonal influenza vaccination, blood was collected on days 0, 7 and 28. Some subjects were followed across successive annual vaccinations spanning the 2013-2014, 2014-2015 and 2015-2016 seasons to study recall of cTfh clones. One week after vaccination, a second recruited cohort of more than nine subjects (Table S1) displayed a similar ICOS+CD38+ cTfh response. Multi-year samples were available for six subjects, with four spanning two vaccination seasons and two spanning three seasons. The 2013-2014 samples were cryopreserved, while the 2015 samples were processed right after collection.

Cut back by 5 bases and 5 bases, the V and J ends lie 18 bases apart. The CDR3 runs 16 amino acids, cysteine and phenylalanine included. Only the CDR3 portion is preserved as DNA: 48 bases, with reading frame beginning at the first base. CDR1 and CDR2, per the germline V gene, are SGHAT and FQNNGV. A remark on this clone: No antigen is known for it. It has no much larger one-base neighbor in the sample; base qualities were not kept.

Broad study findings and their caveats: Day 7 ICOS+CD38+ clones were most often found later in ICOS-CD38- cTfh, suggesting that subset may serve as a memory reservoir. Because only about 10-20% of the analyzed cells gave productive TCRB sequences, there was no way to sample rare clonotypes. ICOS+CD38+ cTfh clonality correlated with the frequency of that population, and its change correlated with the change in circulating plasmablast frequency. With successive annual vaccinations, a recurrent oligoclonal ICOS+CD38+ cTfh response was recalled, and this response contained tetramer and AIM influenza-specific clonotypes.

The meaning of the sample's time point label: 2015-2016 season, pre-vaccination. TCRB sequencing was used to follow sorted CD4 subsets from the blood of adults before and after they were given the seasonal inactivated influenza vaccine (Fluvarix). Subjects were considered eligible if community-dwelling and if influenza vaccine had not been received in the prior 6 months. Reasons for exclusion included contraindications to influenza vaccine, substance abuse, HIV/AIDS, active malignancy, immunomodulatory medication, and active illness such as respiratory infection. Between roughly 35 and 110 mL of blood was sampled per time point. Circulating Tfh were defined as non-naive CD4+CXCR5+PD-1+ cells and sorted into ICOS+CD38+ and ICOS-CD38- fractions. Either Ficoll-Paque PLUS or SepMate separation was used to isolate PBMC. Before DNA was extracted, the cell subsets were sorted from PBMC using a BD FACS Aria.

Preparation of the library involved the immunoSEQ multiplex PCR assay. Adaptive Biotechnologies carried out TCRB amplification, library preparation, sequencing and preliminary bioinformatics at Survey level resolution. For TCRB sequencing, genomic DNA from sorted cTfh populations was amplified by multiplex PCR. For the original study's pipeline: In R, clonality was calculated as 1 minus the normalized Shannon entropy, and the Gini index was computed using the R package ineq. Overlap score was the summed counts of shared sequences divided by total counts of all sequences in both compared samples. Shared-clonotype significance used Fisher's exact test assuming a theoretical repertoire of 10^7 TCRB sequences. TCRdb obtained this table from immuneACCESS and retained in-frame rearrangements with V and J assigned. These tables miss some clones; where compared with another copy, unresolved V genes account for less than half of the shortfall, and the remainder is unexplained. V and J calls and clone size are copied from that table; D and trimming were computed from the DNA. The sample table holds 9,500 to 15,000 clones, of which about 80% were seen once. Clones ranked in the top ten supply roughly 3.5% of the sample.

The specimen comprised CXCR5+ CD38- circulating T follicular helper cells from blood, sampled on the day of influenza vaccination. The sample's cell subset or site label, in plain terms: circulating Tfh, non-naive CD4+CXCR5+PD-1+ (ICOS+CD38+ or ICOS-CD38-). The chain joins TRBV11-2 to TRBJ2-2; the D segment is perhaps TRBD1 or TRBD2, each sharing 6 matched bases. This TCR was recovered from an adult who received the influenza vaccine. The CDR3 region has the sequence CASSGGGSWLTGELFF. The base sequence is TGTGCCAGCAGCGGAGGGGGTTCGTGGCTTACCGGGGAGCTGTTTTTT. Outside the CDR3, residues come from the reference TRBV11-2 and TRBJ2-2 proteins, so the full variable domain is: EAGVAQSPRYKIIEKRQSVAFWCNPISGHATLYWYQQILGQGPKLLIQFQNNGVVDDSQLPKDRFSAERLKGVDSTLKIQPAKLEDSAVYLCASSGGGSWLTGELFFGEGSRLTVL.